The 21 T cell receptor beta chains reported below all come from one sample, sequenced in a study of blood T cell repertoires in COVID-19. This table comes from immunoSEQ multiplex PCR, and its TCRdb copy is limited to in-frame clones, with some not included. The table has over 130,000 clones, just over 85% seen once. The sample comprised peripheral blood. Every receptor here comes from a man in his 70s with acute or convalescent COVID-19.

The rearrangement links TRBV28 to TRBJ1-2, with TRBD1 matching over 11 bases. The length of the CDR3 is 15 residues. The J segment lost 4 bases and the V segment lost 4 bases, leaving 5 bases of the junction unmatched. Germline V gives CDR1 MDHEN, CDR2 SYDVKM. CDR3 bases: TGTGCCAGCAGTTCATGGACAGGGGGCCCCTATGGCTACACCTTC. This gives the protein CASSSWTGGPYGYTF.

The rearrangement uses TRBV3-1 (or the pseudogene TRBV3-2) and TRBJ2-1; possibly TRBD1 for D (5 bases). Germline V lookup: CDR1 LGHDT, CDR2 YNNKEL (reference sequence). This CDR3 is built from 13 residues. Trimming took 1 base from V and 8 from J, leaving 9 bases between them. The CDR3 DNA follows: TGTGCCAGCAGCCAAGGATGGGGCGATGAGCAGTTCTTC. Amino acid sequence: CASSQGWGDEQFF.

This rearrangement joins TRBV4-3 to TRBJ2-7; D is possibly TRBD2 (6 bases). Germline V gene lookup returns CDR1 LGHNA and CDR2 YSLEER. Between the trimmed V and J ends, which lost 1 base and 9 bases, there was a span of 7 bases. The CDR3 has 11 amino acids. The CDR3 DNA is TGCGCCAGCAGCCAAGCGGGAGTGCAGTACTTC. As protein: CASSQAGVQYF.

This sequence joins TRBV6-5 and TRBJ2-7; 8 nucleotides align to TRBD2. Germline assignment: CDR1 MNHEY and CDR2 SVGAGI. The CDR3 loop spans 15 amino acids. The J segment lost 4 bases and the V segment lost 2 bases, leaving 7 bases of the junction unmatched. The CDR3 sequence: CASSYGGGQDYEQYF. In nucleotides, the CDR3 is TGTGCCAGCAGTTACGGCGGGGGGCAAGATTACGAGCAGTACTTC.

The chain couples TRBV3-1 (or the pseudogene TRBV3-2) to TRBJ2-4; 7 bases map to TRBD1. In germline, CDR1 is LGHDT, CDR2 YNNKEL (reference sequence). This CDR3 has 17 amino acids. V was pared by 3 bases and J by 0 bases, with 8 bases of the junction left unmatched. CDR3 amino acids: CASSHAGGDLAKNIQYF. The CDR3 DNA reads as TGTGCCAGCAGCCATGCAGGGGGTGATCTAGCCAAAAACATTCAGTACTTC.

The chain employs TRBV28 and TRBJ1-1; no clear D gene. The V and J ends lost 10 bases and 6 bases respectively, with 12 bases between them. Germline V gene lookup returns CDR1 MDHEN and CDR2 SYDVKM. The CDR3 is 11 amino acids. The CDR3 loop is CATLSVAEAFF. CDR3 coding DNA: TGTGCCACGCTCTCAGTCGCTGAAGCTTTCTTT.

The count of this clone is one. The chain combines TRBV28 with TRBJ2-5; maybe TRBD2 (6 bases). The V gene lost 6 bases and the J gene lost 5 bases, with 10 bases spanning the gap. The CDR3 extends over 12 amino acids. Germline V gene data show CDR1 as MDHEN and CDR2 as SYDVKM. The CDR3 reads CASREGSETQYF. CDR3 bases: TGTGCCAGCAGGGAGGGAAGCGAGACCCAGTACTTC.

The genes are TRBV7-8 and TRBJ2-7; TRBD1 matches at 7 bases. The V gene end was trimmed by 2 bases and the J gene end by 6 bases; junction bases not matched to a gene: 10. Germline lookup yields CDR1 SGHVS and CDR2 FQNEAQ. CDR3 length: 15 amino acids. The CDR3: CASSLTRTGVGEQYF. The CDR3 DNA is TGTGCCAGCAGCTTAACCCGCACAGGGGTCGGCGAGCAGTACTTC. Full variable domain (missing parts from reference TRBV7-8 and TRBJ2-7): GAGVSQSPRYKVAKRGQDVALRCDPISGHVSLFWYQQALGQGPEFLTYFQNEAQLDKSGLPSDRFFAERPEGSVSTLKIQRTQQEDSAVYLCASSLTRTGVGEQYFGPGTRLTVT.

J is TRBJ2-6 and V is TRBV18, with D unresolved. V lost 4 bases and J lost 0, with 4 bases in between. From germline, CDR1 is KGHSH and CDR2 LQKENI. The CDR3 is made up of 14 amino acids. CDR3 region: CASSQASGANVLTF. The CDR3 bases are TGTGCCAGCTCACAAGCCTCTGGGGCCAACGTCCTGACTTTC.

This chain connects TRBV28 to TRBJ2-1; 7 bases match TRBD1. The ends lost 5 bases at V and 5 bases at J; junction bases unmatched: 9. Germline loops: CDR1 MDHEN, CDR2 SYDVKM. The CDR3 length is 15 residues. The CDR3 DNA is TGTGCCAGCAGTCAGACAGGGAGAAAGAACAATGAGCAGTTCTTC. This codes for CASSQTGRKNNEQFF.

The chain carries TRBV18 and TRBJ2-7, with 10 bases identical to TRBD2. V lost 4 bases to trimming and J lost 7 bases; unmatched junction nucleotides: 7. This CDR3 has 14 amino acids. The germline CDR1 and CDR2 sequences are KGHSH and LQKENI. The CDR3 is CASSRLAGAREQYF. The CDR3 DNA follows: TGTGCCAGCTCACGACTAGCGGGCGCGAGGGAGCAGTACTTC.

The V and J genes are TRBV28 and TRBJ1-1; D call uncertain. Germline V gene data show CDR1 as MDHEN and CDR2 as SYDVKM. Trimming removed 2 bases at V and 7 bases at J, with 8 bases between. The CDR3 loop spans 12 amino acids. CDR3 sequence reads: CASSLQAFEAFF. As DNA, the CDR3 is TGTGCCAGCAGTTTACAGGCCTTTGAAGCTTTCTTT.

The J gene is TRBJ2-1, the V gene TRBV30, with TRBD2 matching over 9 bases. The CDR3 consists of 16 residues. Germline CDR1 and CDR2: GTSNPN and SVGIG (reference sequence). The J segment lost 2 bases and the V segment lost 2 bases, leaving 7 bases of the junction unmatched. The CDR3 loop is CAWSSLREGAYNEQFF. For the CDR3, the DNA is TGTGCCTGGAGTTCTCTGCGGGAGGGGGCCTACAATGAGCAGTTCTTC.

The V call is TRBV24-1, the J call TRBJ2-1; 7 nucleotides agree with TRBD1. The J segment lost 4 bases and the V segment lost 1 base, leaving 6 bases of the junction unmatched. Germline CDR1 and CDR2: KGHDR and SFDVKD. CDR3 size: 16 residues. This chain's CDR3 is CATSDFGQGEYNEQFF. Here the CDR3 DNA reads TGTGCCACCAGTGATTTCGGGCAGGGGGAGTACAATGAGCAGTTCTTC.

The V and J genes are TRBV28 and TRBJ2-1, with D possibly TRBD1 on 6 matching bases. Per the germline V gene, CDR1 is MDHEN and CDR2 is SYDVKM. V lost 7 bases to trimming and J lost 7 bases, with 20 bases between them. This CDR3 is built from 15 residues. The CDR3 DNA is TGTGCCAGCACCATCGGGGCAGGGGTCTCGAATGAGCAGTTCTTC. Protein product: CASTIGAGVSNEQFF.

This rearrangement joins TRBV2 to TRBJ1-1, with D perhaps matching TRBD1 (5 bases). The V and J ends lost 6 bases and 0 bases respectively, with 14 bases between them. The CDR3 sequence is 15 residues long. Germline V gives CDR1 SNHLY, CDR2 FYNNEI. The CDR3 DNA reads TGTGCCAGCAGCCTTGTCCGGACAATGAACACTGAAGCTTTCTTT. The encoded protein is CASSLVRTMNTEAFF.

This clone was observed a few times. The chain combines TRBV2 with TRBJ1-6; no firm D call. The V gene lost 3 bases and the J gene lost 0 bases, with 9 bases spanning the gap. This CDR3 has 16 residues. The germline V gene has CDR1 SNHLY and CDR2 FYNNEI. Written as DNA, the CDR3 is TGTGCCAGCAGTGACGGTGGGAGCTCCTATAATTCACCCCTCCACTTT. Its translation: CASSDGGSSYNSPLHF.

This CDR3 reads CSASTGGTYEQYF. CDR3 in DNA: TGCAGTGCTAGTACGGGGGGGACCTACGAGCAGTACTTC. J is TRBJ2-7 and V is TRBV20-1; TRBD2 matches at 8 bases. V dropped 3 bases and J dropped 2; count of bases not matched to a gene: 3. The CDR3 contains 13 residues. CDR1 and CDR2 (germline): DFQATT, SNEGSKA (reference sequence).

The genes are TRBV29-1 and TRBJ2-3; 11 positions agree with TRBD1. V shed 3 bases and J 5 bases; nucleotides not matched to a gene: 4. This CDR3 region has 14 residues. Germline V gene data show CDR1 as SQVTM and CDR2 as ANQGSEA. The CDR3 DNA sequence: TGCAGCGTTGACGGGACAGGGGGTATAGATACGCAGTATTTT. Its protein product is CSVDGTGGIDTQYF.

The rearrangement links TRBV4-2 to TRBJ2-3; 9 bases agree with TRBD2. V lost 5 bases, J lost 5 bases, and 5 bases stayed unmatched. This CDR3 region has 14 residues. Germline V CDR1 and CDR2: LGHNA, YNFKEQ. The CDR3 DNA is TGTGCCAGCAGCGAGCGGGAGGCAGAAGATACGCAGTATTTT. Protein product: CASSEREAEDTQYF.

A remark on this clone: Other DNA sequences from this sample encode an identical CDR3 as well. The chain couples TRBV7-2 to TRBJ2-7, with 13 bases lining up with TRBD2. V lost 4 bases and J lost 2; bases outside the gene matches: 5. This CDR3 has 16 amino acids. Per the germline V gene, CDR1 is SGHTA and CDR2 is FQGNSA. The CDR3 region is CASSSLGLAGPYEQYF. CDR3 coding DNA: TGTGCCAGCAGCTCCCTGGGACTAGCGGGACCCTACGAGCAGTACTTC.